The 14 T cell receptor beta chains in this list originate from one sample, sequenced in a study of blood T cell repertoires in COVID-19. Assay used: immunoSEQ multiplex PCR; TCRdb lists only in-frame clones, some missing. The data contain about 220,000 clones, about three quarters of them singletons. Material: peripheral blood. The receptor source for this set is a woman aged 70-85 years with acute or convalescent COVID-19.

CDR3: CASSPPGTGGTFSPNEQFF. CDR3 nucleotides: TGTGCCAGCTCACCACCTGGGACAGGGGGGACCTTCTCTCCCAATGAGCAGTTCTTC. V gene TRBV18 combines with J gene TRBJ2-1; 11 nucleotides agree with TRBD1. Per germline, CDR1 KGHSH and CDR2 LQKENI. The CDR3 sequence is 19 residues long. V dropped 0 bases and J dropped 6; count of bases not matched to a gene: 13.

V is TRBV5-5 and J is TRBJ1-6; D is undetermined. This CDR3 contains 15 residues. Germline V gene sequence: CDR1 SGHKS, CDR2 YYEKEE (reference sequence). V was clipped by 0 bases and J by 7 bases, with 11 bases between them. This chain's CDR3 is CASSLAEAANSPLHF. In DNA, the CDR3 is TGTGCCAGCAGCTTGGCCGAGGCAGCCAATTCACCCCTCCACTTT.

J is TRBJ1-5 and V is TRBV10-2; D remains ambiguous. Trimming shortened V by 4 bases and J by 6 bases, and 10 bases separated the two germline ends. The CDR3 length is 13 residues. Germline-derived CDR1 and CDR2 are WSHSY and SAAADI. In DNA, the CDR3 is TGCGCCAGCAGTGCGCAGCTAGCTCAGCCCCAGCATTTT. Its translation: CASSAQLAQPQHF.

The gene calls are TRBV5-1 and TRBJ2-2, with D possibly matching TRBD2 (6 bases). V shed 3 bases and J shed 7 bases, with 16 bases lying between them. The length of the CDR3 is 15 residues. Germline V lookup: CDR1 SGHRS, CDR2 YFSETQ. The CDR3 region has the DNA TGCGCCAGCAGCTCGATGGCCGGGGGTAGCGGGGAGCTGTTTTTT. This gives the protein CASSSMAGGSGELFF.

The V call is TRBV11-2, the J call TRBJ2-7; the D is unclear. Trimming left V 3 bases short and J 0 bases short, with 12 bases between. Germline loops: CDR1 SGHAT, CDR2 FQNNGV. This CDR3 region has 15 residues. The CDR3 sequence: CASSFGPTLSYEQYF. In DNA form, the CDR3 reads TGTGCCAGCAGCTTTGGGCCTACACTCTCCTACGAGCAGTACTTC.

The J gene is TRBJ1-1, the V gene TRBV11-3, with TRBD1 identical over 7 bases. The CDR3 runs to 14 residues. Trimming took 5 bases from V and 5 from J; bases not matched to a gene: 8. Germline V CDR1 and CDR2: SGHNT, YENEEA. For the CDR3, the DNA is TGTGCCAGCAGCCTTCAGGGGGAGCGGACTGAAGCTTTCTTT. This translates into CASSLQGERTEAFF.

This clone came up once. The chain uses TRBV5-1 and TRBJ2-2; 7 bases match TRBD1. Germline loops: CDR1 SGHRS, CDR2 YFSETQ. The length of the CDR3 is 14 residues. Trimming at V came to 5 bases and at J to 5 bases, leaving 6 bases not matched to a gene. CDR3: CASRKGQLTGELFF. The CDR3 DNA sequence: TGCGCCAGCAGAAAGGGACAGCTGACCGGGGAGCTGTTTTTT.

J is TRBJ1-2 and V is TRBV5-4, with a weak D call TRBD1 (5 bases). This CDR3 spans 15 amino acids. The germline gives CDR1 SGHNT, CDR2 YYREEE (reference sequence). V lost 4 bases and J 4 bases, leaving 17 bases between the germline ends. The CDR3 is CASSPDQGPIYGYTF. The CDR3 region has the DNA TGTGCCAGCAGCCCCGACCAGGGTCCTATCTATGGCTACACCTTC.

V usage is TRBV7-2 and J usage is TRBJ2-1; TRBD2 might be the D (7 bases). Trimming removed 2 bases at V and 6 bases at J, with 20 bases between. This CDR3 is built from 17 residues. Germline V CDR1 and CDR2: SGHTA, FQGNSA. The CDR3 DNA follows: TGTGCCAGCAGCTTATCAAGCGGGACACCGGGCGGCAATGAGCAGTTCTTC. Its translation: CASSLSSGTPGGNEQFF.

The chain links TRBV19 to TRBJ2-7; perhaps TRBD1 as D (6 bases). Germline V gene lookup returns CDR1 LNHDA and CDR2 SQIVND (reference sequence). V lost 1 base to trimming and J lost 2 bases, with 12 bases between them. This CDR3 has 15 residues. The CDR3 reads CASSIVGTPTYEQYF. CDR3 coding DNA: TGTGCCAGTAGTATAGTTGGGACACCAACCTACGAGCAGTACTTC.

The table lists this clone with a count of one. The chain combines TRBV6-5 with TRBJ2-4; D may be TRBD2 (6 bases). Trimming took 8 bases from V and 6 from J, leaving 8 bases between them. CDR1 MNHEY and CDR2 SVGAGI come from the germline V gene. This CDR3 is built from 11 residues. The CDR3 nucleotides are TGTGCCAGCGGGCGGGGAAACATTCAGTACTTC. It yields the protein CASGRGNIQYF.

This clone occurred once. This sequence joins TRBV25-1 and TRBJ2-5; TRBD2 might be the D (6 bases). The CDR3 length is 14 residues. Between the trimmed V and J ends, which lost 0 bases and 7 bases, there was a span of 12 bases. From germline, CDR1 is MGHDK and CDR2 SYGVNS. The CDR3 coding sequence is TGTGCCAGCAGTGAATACGGGTCGGAGGGGACCCAGTACTTC. This gives the protein CASSEYGSEGTQYF.

As to this clone: A read error may account for a junction end that differs from germline. This rearrangement joins TRBV3-1 (or the pseudogene TRBV3-2) to TRBJ1-3; 7 bases map to TRBD1. Germline CDR1 reads LGHDT; CDR2 reads YNNKEL (reference sequence). The CDR3 sequence is 14 residues long. CDR3 protein: CASGQDRTGNTIYF. The CDR3 region has the DNA TGTGCCAGCGGCCAGGACAGGACGGGAAACACCATATATTTT.

The V gene is TRBV5-1, the J gene TRBJ2-2; 8 nucleotides agree with TRBD2. Germline assignment: CDR1 SGHRS and CDR2 YFSETQ. Trimming removed 3 bases from V and 6 bases from J; junction bases left unmatched: 7. The CDR3 has 15 amino acids. The CDR3 coding sequence is TGCGCCAGCAGCTATGGCGGGGGGCGCCCCGGGGAGCTGTTTTTT. This gives the protein CASSYGGGRPGELFF.